A selection of T cell receptor beta chains follows, all from one sample in a study of blood T cell repertoires in COVID-19. Using immunoSEQ multiplex PCR, the repertoire was profiled, and TCRdb retains in-frame clones only, with some absent. The profile shows about 98,000 clones, 87% of them singletons. The sequencing sample was made of peripheral blood. These TCRs come from a man between 70 and 80 years old with acute or convalescent COVID-19. Each CDR3 is given with its conserved first and last residue. The order of the fields is D gene, V gene, J gene, clone size, CDR3 DNA, CDR3 protein. D genes are given only for firm matches. For some rows the clone size is stated as once, few or many, or as a class when expanded; others skip it.

>.|TRBV9|TRBJ1-3|.
TGTGCCAGCAGCCCCTTCCGCGGCACAGGTGACTCTGGAAACACCATATATTTT
CASSPFRGTGDSGNTIYF
>TRBD2|TRBV28|TRBJ2-3|.
TGTGCCATCCGAGCGGGAGCTGGCACAGATACGCAGTATTTT
CAIRAGAGTDTQYF
>.|TRBV11-2|TRBJ1-2|.
TGTGCCAGCAGCTTAGAGGGGACACTCAGCTATGGCTACACCTTC
CASSLEGTLSYGYTF
>.|TRBV21-1|TRBJ1-1|few
TGTGCCAGCAGCCTGGCGCCCCGGGACAGGGAGGTCTCTGAAGCTTTCTTT
CASSLAPRDREVSEAFF
>.|TRBV5-5|TRBJ2-5|.
TGTGCCAGCAGCTTGGCCGCCGGGGTCCAAGAGACCCAGTACTTC
CASSLAAGVQETQYF
>.|TRBV2|TRBJ2-1|.
TGTGCCAGCACGAGACTCGACAATGAGCAGTTCTTC
CASTRLDNEQFF
>.|TRBV2|TRBJ2-7|medium-sized
TGTGCCAGCAGTCAGGGGATTGGCTACGAGCAGTACTTC
CASSQGIGYEQYF
>TRBD1|TRBV6-1|TRBJ2-1|.
TGTGCCAGCAGTGAAGCAGGACAGGGGTTCTACAATGAGCAGTTCTTC
CASSEAGQGFYNEQFF
>TRBD2|TRBV7-2|TRBJ2-5|.
TGTGCCAGCAGCTTAAGTAGCAGCGGGGTAAGCGGTGAGACCCAGTACTTC
CASSLSSSGVSGETQYF
>TRBD2|TRBV7-9|TRBJ2-1|.
TGTGCCAGCAGCTTAGGCGGGGGGTACAATGAGCAGTTCTTC
CASSLGGGYNEQFF
>.|TRBV6-5|TRBJ1-5|.
TGTGCCAGCAGAAGGGGAGGGATGAATCAGCCCCAGCATTTT
CASRRGGMNQPQHF
>.|TRBV6-1|TRBJ1-2|once
TGTGCCAGCAGTGAAGTGACAGGCCGGAACTATGGCTACACCTTC
CASSEVTGRNYGYTF
>TRBD2|TRBV5-4|TRBJ2-2|.
TGTGCCAGCAGCTACCCGGGCGGGGGGAACACCGGGGAGCTGTTTTTT
CASSYPGGGNTGELFF
>TRBD1|TRBV11-3|TRBJ1-2|.
TGTGCCAGCAGCTTTCCCTTAACGACAGGGTATGGCTACACCTTC
CASSFPLTTGYGYTF
>TRBD1|TRBV19|TRBJ1-5|.
TGTGCCAGTAGTATAATCAGGGGGCAGGGAAAAAGCAATCAGCCCCAGCATTTT
CASSIIRGQGKSNQPQHF
>TRBD1|TRBV2|TRBJ1-2|.
TGTGCCAGCAGTCCCTGGACAGGGAACAACTATGGCTACACCTTC
CASSPWTGNNYGYTF
>.|TRBV19|TRBJ2-5|.
TGTGCCAGTAGTGACCCCGGGGAGACCCAGTACTTC
CASSDPGETQYF
>TRBD2|TRBV9|TRBJ2-5|.
TGTGCCAGCAGCCCGAGGGGTAGCGGGGGGGACGTCCAAGAGACCCAGTACTTC
CASSPRGSGGDVQETQYF
>.|TRBV28|TRBJ1-5|.
TGTGCCAGCAGTTTATATGTAGGATTACGGCGGGGGGATAGCAATCAGCCCCAGCATTTT
CASSLYVGLRRGDSNQPQHF
>.|TRBV7-2|TRBJ1-1|.
TGTGCCAGCAGCTTATATCAGGGGAACACTGAAGCTTTCTTT
CASSLYQGNTEAFF
>.|TRBV7-3|TRBJ2-3|.
TGTGCCAGCAGCTTAATGCGAGGGTCCGGAGATACGCAGTATTTT
CASSLMRGSGDTQYF
>.|TRBV3-1/TRBV3-2|TRBJ2-2|.
TGTGCCAGCAGCTTCGACAGGCCGAACACCGGGGAGCTGTTTTTT
CASSFDRPNTGELFF
>TRBD2|TRBV27|TRBJ2-7|.
TGTGCCAGCAGTACCCCCAGCGGGGGGGCCTCCGCGCAGTACTTC
CASSTPSGGASAQYF
>.|TRBV2|TRBJ2-5|few
TGTGCCAGCAGAGGGAAGGGGGGGGGCCCTCGAGAGACCCAGTACTTC
CASRGKGGGPRETQYF
>TRBD1|TRBV6-5|TRBJ1-4|.
TGTGCCAGCAGGGCTGGACAGGGGGGCCTTGAAAAACTGTTTTTT
CASRAGQGGLEKLFF
>.|TRBV7-2|TRBJ2-5|once
TGTGCCAGCAGCTTATCGGGCAGGGTAGAAGAGACCCAGTACTTC
CASSLSGRVEETQYF
>TRBD1|TRBV7-2|TRBJ2-3|.
TGTGCCAGCAGCTTCGGGACAGGGAAATACAAGCAGTATTTT
CASSFGTGKYKQYF
>.|TRBV18|TRBJ1-2|.
TGTGCCAGCTCAATTCAAATGGACAGTTATGGCTACACCTTC
CASSIQMDSYGYTF
>TRBD1|TRBV5-4|TRBJ1-1|.
TGTGCCAGCAGCTTGGTCGTCAGGGGGTGGGGCACTGAAGCTTTCTTT
CASSLVVRGWGTEAFF
>.|TRBV28|TRBJ2-3|.
TGTGCCAGTTCAACCGGGGGGCCTGTACAAGATACGCAGTATTTT
CASSTGGPVQDTQYF
>TRBD1|TRBV19|TRBJ1-5|once
TGTGCCAGTAGTGACAGGGACAATCAGCCCCAGCATTTT
CASSDRDNQPQHF
>TRBD2|TRBV9|TRBJ2-1|.
TGTGCCAGCAGCGTACCCTCCCTGGGAGCGGGGGGCGGTGAGCAGTTCTTC
CASSVPSLGAGGGEQFF
>.|TRBV11-3|TRBJ2-1|.
TGTGCCAGCAGCTTGGCCAGACAGCCTAACAATGAGCAGTTCTTC
CASSLARQPNNEQFF
>.|TRBV28|TRBJ1-5|.
TGTGCCAGCAATAGGCGGGCTAGCAATCAGCCCCAGCATTTT
CASNRRASNQPQHF
>TRBD1|TRBV5-1|TRBJ1-6|.
TGCGCCAGCAGCGGGACAGGGGATAATTCACCCCTCCACTTT
CASSGTGDNSPLHF
>.|TRBV28|TRBJ1-3|few
TGTGCCAGTACCCCGACGGGGGGCTTTGGAAACACCATATATTTT
CASTPTGGFGNTIYF
>.|TRBV6-2/TRBV6-3|TRBJ2-7|.
TGTGCCAGCAGTTACTCGAAGGATGCAGGGCACTACGAGCAGTACTTC
CASSYSKDAGHYEQYF
>TRBD2|TRBV2|TRBJ2-3|.
TGTGCCAGCAGTGAATGGGGAGGGGGCACAGATACGCAGTATTTT
CASSEWGGGTDTQYF
>.|TRBV5-1|TRBJ1-6|.
TGCGCCAGCAGCGCCGGGGGGGAAAATTCACCCCTCCACTTT
CASSAGGENSPLHF
>.|TRBV6-8|TRBJ2-3|once
TGTGCCAGCAGTTACTGGTCAGGGGGACTGAAGTATTTT
CASSYWSGGLKYF
>.|TRBV28|TRBJ2-1|.
TGTGCCAGCAGGCCTGGCGGGCAGCACAATGAGCAGTTCTTC
CASRPGGQHNEQFF
>TRBD1|TRBV2|TRBJ1-6|.
TGTGCCAGCAGCGACAGGGGGCAATCACCCCTCCACTTT
CASSDRGQSPLHF
>TRBD2|TRBV7-6|TRBJ2-5|.
TGTGCCAGCAGCCCCGGACTAGCGGGGGGGCCACAAGAGACCCAGTACTTC
CASSPGLAGGPQETQYF
>TRBD1|TRBV18|TRBJ2-4|.
TGTGCCAGCTCAGAGGACAGGGGGGCCAAAAACATTCAGTACTTC
CASSEDRGAKNIQYF
>.|TRBV5-6|TRBJ2-7|once
TGTGCCAGCAGCTATCTCCTCTACGAGCAGTACTTC
CASSYLLYEQYF
>TRBD1|TRBV18|TRBJ2-7|.
TGTGCCAGCTCAGGGGACAGCTCCTACGAGCAGTACTTC
CASSGDSSYEQYF